This T cell receptor beta chain was sequenced in a study of human T cells and chemical hapten exposure. At the level of the study: TCR yields per sample varied mostly from small pooled library volume differences.

Findings of the study overall: Counts of TCRs above 1 in 1000 frequency stayed unchanged with DPC sensitization.

As regards this clonotype: Its antigen is still unknown.

Unique molecular identifiers were attached to individual cDNA molecules during library preparation. Per the authors' pipeline: TCRs per sample had a median of approximately 98,000 and ranged from about 20,000 to 700,000. TCRdb re-called the 5' RACE reads through MiXCR, storing one row per CDR3 protein. For this entry, the V and J calls and clone size follow TCRdb and not the study's own pipeline. The sample includes 110,000 or so distinct CDR3 sequences, 15% to 20% of them seen just once. Unfractionated whole blood yielded total RNA. This sequence originates from a human donor in good health.

The CDR3 here is CASSSQGRRTGELFF. CDR3 in DNA: TGTGCCAGCAGCTCGCAGGGGCGCCGGACCGGGGAGCTGTTTTTT. V gene TRBV7-3 combines with J gene TRBJ2-2; a possible D gene is TRBD1 (6 bases). The germline V gene has CDR1 SGHTA and CDR2 FQGTGA. The ends were cut back, 4 bases at V and 5 bases at J, with 14 bases in the middle. The CDR3 spans 15 residues.